This record concerns one T cell receptor (beta chain) sequence. This clonotype was seen a few times. There is no known antigen for this receptor. One base away there is no much larger clone; base qualities are not given. To prepare the library, PCR was applied. TCRdb names Illumina HiSeq 2500 as the instrument used. TCR library preparation used molecular barcoding, with unique molecular identifiers applied to normalize quantification of the TCRbeta repertoire. Clones were called with MiXCR by TCRdb after fastp trimmed the public reads at Q25, and only in-frame beta chains were retained. Entries are consolidated by CDR3 protein sequence, retaining the most common genes and DNA. Recorded for this sample are about a million distinct CDR3 sequences; roughly 29% of them occurred a single time. About 28% of the sample is held by the ten biggest clonotypes. The data were obtained in a study of T-cell reconstitution after alpha-beta-depleted transplantation in children (dated by TCRdb to about 2016). At the level of the whole study: Using TCR repertoire profiling, the study followed T-cell immune reconstitution in a quantitative way in children after TCRalphabeta/CD19-depleted allogeneic hematopoietic cell transplantation.

Read against the paper, the sample's treatment or condition label means: allogeneic hematopoietic cell transplantation with graft depleted of TCRalphabeta T cells and CD19 B cells. The transplant recipients were children given TCRalphabeta/CD19-depleted allogeneic hematopoietic cell grafts. The V and J ends are trimmed by 0 bases and 7 bases, leaving 12 bases between them. CDR1 and CDR2 (MGHRA, YSYEKL) derive from the germline V gene. The CDR3 runs 14 residues from the cysteine to the phenylalanine. The DNA shown is the 42-base CDR3, in frame from base 1. Summary of the overall study and its limitations: Hyperexpanded clone frequencies declined over subsequent months; after one year, T-cell counts and TCRbeta diversity were mostly attributed to newly produced T cells. About two months after transplant, the apparently early recovery of alphabetaT-cell counts reportedly depended on just several hundred clones that had expanded rapidly and came from non-depleted graft cells. In some patients, high TCRbeta diversity at day 60 was attributed to recipient T cells and intrathymic progenitors that had survived conditioning.

The sequencing used PBMCs, mostly from graft donor cells, collected 360 days after TCRalphabeta/CD19-depleted stem cell transplant. The sequence links TRBV4-1 to TRBJ1-2, with the D gene call left open. The receptor was derived from a boy in the first two years of life who had a stem cell transplant for SCID, so the T cells may come from the graft donor. The sequenced DNA is TGCGCCAGCAGCCAAGATTTGGGAGGCGTTGGCTACACCTTC. Its protein reads: CASSQDLGGVGYTF.